The 17 T cell receptor beta chains in this list originate from one sample, sequenced in a study of blood T cell repertoires in COVID-19. Method: immunoSEQ multiplex PCR; TCRdb's copy keeps in-frame clones and lacks some. The sample gives 140,000 to 150,000 clones, around nine tenths of which show up once; around 1.6% is in the top ten. The source material was peripheral blood. These receptors were obtained from a human donor in a cohort sampled during active COVID-19.

J is TRBJ1-4 and V is TRBV29-1, with 8 bases fitting TRBD1. The germline CDR1 and CDR2 sequences are SQVTM and ANQGSEA. V shed 7 bases, J shed 1 base, and the junction held 5 bases outside the gene matches. The CDR3 totals 14 residues. CDR3 amino acids: CSAADRVTNEKLFF. CDR3 DNA: TGCAGCGCAGCGGACAGGGTAACTAATGAAAAACTGTTTTTT.

V and J are TRBV27 and TRBJ1-2; no reliable D call. The CDR3 is made up of 15 amino acids. Germline V gene data show CDR1 as MNHEY and CDR2 as SMNVEV (reference sequence). V lost 0 bases to trimming and J lost 0 bases, with 8 bases between them. As DNA, the CDR3 is TGTGCCAGCAGTTTATCAGCCAGGCCTAACTATGGCTACACCTTC. This sequence encodes CASSLSARPNYGYTF.

V usage is TRBV3-1 (or the pseudogene TRBV3-2) and J usage is TRBJ1-1; no reliable D call. CDR1 and CDR2 (germline): LGHDT, YNNKEL (reference sequence). Trimming removed 4 bases from V and 2 bases from J, with 8 bases in between. CDR3 length equals 13 residues. CDR3 amino acids: CASSPRYNTEAFF. Written as DNA, the CDR3 is TGTGCCAGCAGCCCCCGCTATAACACTGAAGCTTTCTTT.

The gene calls are TRBV6-1 and TRBJ1-5, with D unresolved. The CDR3 length is 13 residues. The germline gives CDR1 MNHNS, CDR2 SASEGT. V was shortened by 2 bases and J by 3 bases, with 5 bases between the two germline ends. DNA of the CDR3: TGTGCCAGCAGTGAACAGGTCAATCAGCCCCAGCATTTT. This gives the protein CASSEQVNQPQHF.

The V gene is TRBV27, the J gene TRBJ2-7, with TRBD1 matching 8 bases. The length of the CDR3 is 15 residues. With 4 bases clipped from V and 2 bases from J, the junction kept 7 bases outside the gene matches. Germline-derived CDR1 and CDR2 are MNHEY and SMNVEV (reference sequence). CDR3 in DNA: TGTGCCAGCAGTTCCCGGGACAGGCGCCCCTACGAGCAGTACTTC. Translated: CASSSRDRRPYEQYF.

V is TRBV4-3 and J is TRBJ2-3, with TRBD2 matching over 9 bases. CDR3 length equals 15 residues. Losses at the gene ends were 0 bases for V and 5 bases for J; bases not matched to a gene: 3. The germline CDR1 and CDR2 sequences are LGHNA and YSLEER. The chain's CDR3 is CASSQDAGGQDTQYF. Here the CDR3 DNA reads TGCGCCAGCAGCCAAGATGCGGGGGGGCAAGATACGCAGTATTTT.

This rearrangement joins TRBV5-5 to TRBJ2-7, with TRBD1 identical over 7 bases. Germline CDR1 SGHKS, CDR2 YYEKEE (reference sequence). The CDR3 has 13 amino acids. After removal of 4 bases from V and 2 bases from J, the junction contained 3 bases not matched to a gene. The CDR3 DNA reads as TGTGCCAGCAGCCGTGACAGGGCCTACGAGCAGTACTTC. It translates to CASSRDRAYEQYF.

The chain links TRBV14 to TRBJ2-1, with 12 bases that match TRBD1. The V and J ends lost 5 bases and 9 bases, in that order; junction bases with no gene match: 11. Germline-derived CDR1 and CDR2 are SGHDN and FVKESK. The CDR3 has 16 amino acids. CDR3 DNA sequence: TGTGCCAGCAGCGGGGCGGGACAGGGGGCTCGGGGTGAGCAGTTCTTC. This codes for CASSGAGQGARGEQFF.

V usage is TRBV12-3 or TRBV12-4 and J usage is TRBJ1-1; 7 bases align to TRBD1. Germline trimming cut 5 bases from V and 1 base from J; bases unmatched to any gene: 1. This CDR3 is built from 13 residues. CDR3 region: CASSRTGNTEAFF. CDR3 in DNA: TGTGCCAGCAGTCGGACAGGGAACACTGAAGCTTTCTTT.

This clone came up a few times. The sample has other DNA sequences that encode this CDR3 too. The CDR3 DNA reads as TGTGCCAGCAGTGAAGACAGGGGGCGGGATACGCAGTATTTT. It is translated as CASSEDRGRDTQYF. The rearrangement uses TRBV2 and TRBJ2-3, with 9 positions matching TRBD1. The CDR3 length is 14 residues. Trimming cost V 1 base and J 6 bases; bases outside gene matches: 2. Germline CDR1 is SNHLY and CDR2 is FYNNEI.

The CDR3 coding sequence is TGTGCCAGCAGCCAAGCAGGGTTGGAGACCCAGTACTTC. Translating it yields CASSQAGLETQYF. This chain connects TRBV4-2 to TRBJ2-5; the D gene is possibly TRBD1 (5 bases). From germline, CDR1 is LGHNA and CDR2 YNFKEQ. The CDR3 consists of 13 residues. V was shortened by 1 base and J by 5 bases, with 8 bases between the two germline ends.

The J gene is TRBJ1-2, the V gene TRBV4-3; D unresolved. The CDR3 is 14 amino acids. Trimming removed 4 bases at V and 0 bases at J, with 9 bases between. Germline-derived CDR1 and CDR2 are LGHNA and YSLEER. The CDR3 protein is CASSPLEANYGYTF. CDR3 in DNA: TGCGCCAGCAGCCCCTTAGAGGCTAACTATGGCTACACCTTC.

The rearrangement uses TRBV19 and TRBJ1-5, with 7 bases identical to TRBD1. The CDR3 is made up of 13 amino acids. V trimming: 6 bases; J trimming: 7 bases; junction bases outside the gene matches: 6. Germline V gene lookup returns CDR1 LNHDA and CDR2 SQIVND (reference sequence). The chain's CDR3 is CASSVDRDQPQHF. The CDR3, as DNA: TGTGCCAGTAGCGTCGACAGGGACCAGCCCCAGCATTTT.

The chain has TRBV10-1 and TRBJ2-5, with 9 bases that match TRBD2. The J segment lost 5 bases and the V segment lost 2 bases, leaving 0 bases of the junction unmatched. The CDR3 is 13 residues long. Germline-derived CDR1 and CDR2 are WNHNN and SYGVQD (reference sequence). CDR3 sequence reads: CASSETSGETQYF. The CDR3 DNA reads as TGCGCCAGCAGTGAGACTAGCGGGGAGACCCAGTACTTC.

This chain links TRBV6-6 with TRBJ1-1, with D perhaps matching TRBD1 (5 bases). This CDR3 contains 14 residues. The germline V gene encodes CDR1 MNHNY and CDR2 SVGAGI (reference sequence). Trimming stripped 8 bases from V and 1 base from J, with 14 bases between. CDR3 bases: TGTGCCAGCTCAGGGCCCCAGCAGAACACTGAAGCTTTCTTT. Protein: CASSGPQQNTEAFF.

The rearrangement joins TRBV6-5 to TRBJ2-4; a possible D gene is TRBD1 (5 bases). The CDR3 is 13 residues long. Trimming took 6 bases from V and 0 from J, leaving 6 bases between them. Germline CDR1 MNHEY, CDR2 SVGAGI. CDR3 DNA sequence: TGTGCCAGCAGGGACATAGCCAAAAACATTCAGTACTTC. Translation: CASRDIAKNIQYF.

CDR3 in amino acids: CASGLNSGGFTDTQYF. The DNA of the CDR3 is TGTGCCAGCGGTCTAAATAGCGGGGGGTTCACAGATACGCAGTATTTT. The rearrangement joins TRBV11-3 to TRBJ2-3; 10 bases map to TRBD2. Looked up from germline, CDR1 is SGHNT and CDR2 is YENEEA. Trimming removed 8 bases from V and 2 bases from J; junction bases left unmatched: 10. This CDR3 is built from 16 residues.